These 23 T cell receptor beta chains were sequenced from one sample in a study of graft-versus-host responses after intestinal transplantation. Repertoires were generated with immunoSEQ multiplex PCR, while TCRdb's copy carries only in-frame clones and drops some. The table records under 100,000 clones, roughly 92% of them present only once. For these receptors, no antigen is known. The sequences come from unstimulated CD8+ T cells sorted from spleen or lymph node cells, collected before transplant. These receptors came from a human donor who was the organ donor for an intestinal transplant.

This clone occurred once. This chain joins TRBV4-2 and TRBJ2-7, with 9 bases identical to TRBD2. Germline trimming cut 4 bases from V and 3 bases from J; bases unmatched to any gene: 10. CDR3 length: 16 residues. The V gene's germline CDR1 is LGHNA and CDR2 YNFKEQ. The CDR3, as DNA: TGTGCCAGCAGCCCATTAGCGGGGGAAAGGTTCTACGAGCAGTACTTC. Translated: CASSPLAGERFYEQYF.

V is TRBV5-6 and J is TRBJ2-1; 10 positions match TRBD2. The CDR3 sequence is 15 residues long. Germline values: CDR1 SGHDT, CDR2 YYEEEE. V was clipped by 1 base and J by 8 bases; unmatched bases: 6. CDR3 DNA sequence: TGTGCCAGCAGCTTGCAAGCGGGGGGGCCTTATGAGCAGTTCTTC. It translates to CASSLQAGGPYEQFF.

This clone was observed once. The chain links TRBV5-1 to TRBJ2-7; possibly TRBD2 for D (5 bases). The germline V gene encodes CDR1 SGHRS and CDR2 YFSETQ. There are 14 residues in the CDR3. Trimming took off 0 bases at V and 3 bases at J, with 10 bases between the two ends. The CDR3 nucleotides are TGCGCCAGCAGCTTGGGGACTCGCTTCTACGAGCAGTACTTC. Its protein product is CASSLGTRFYEQYF.

The chain combines TRBV7-9 with TRBJ2-1, with D unresolved. The CDR3 has 15 residues. Germline CDR1 is SEHNR and CDR2 is FQNEAQ (reference sequence). V dropped 4 bases and J dropped 5 bases, with 15 bases sitting between them. This CDR3 reads CASSSGMGTHNEQFF. CDR3 sequence (DNA): TGTGCCAGCAGCTCAGGTATGGGTACGCACAATGAGCAGTTCTTC.

This chain connects TRBV27 to TRBJ2-7; 8 bases line up with TRBD2. The CDR3 is 15 residues long. Losses at the gene ends were 6 bases for V and 4 bases for J; bases not matched to a gene: 11. Germline CDR1 is MNHEY and CDR2 is SMNVEV (reference sequence). The CDR3 loop reads CASSSISGATYEQYF. The CDR3 region has the DNA TGTGCCAGCAGCTCTATTAGCGGGGCGACTTACGAGCAGTACTTC.

CDR3 nucleotides: TGTGCCATTGGACAGGGGAGGACCTACGAGCAGTACTTC. It codes for CAIGQGRTYEQYF. The V gene is TRBV2, the J gene TRBJ2-7, with 9 bases aligning to TRBD1. Looked up from germline, CDR1 is SNHLY and CDR2 is FYNNEI. CDR3 size: 13 residues. V lost 10 bases, J lost 2 bases, and 6 bases stayed unmatched.

This clone was recorded only once. The chain employs TRBV7-9 and TRBJ2-5; a possible D gene is TRBD2 (6 bases). CDR1 is SEHNR, CDR2 FQNEAQ, per germline (reference sequence). Trimming stripped 5 bases from V and 1 base from J, with 14 bases between. This CDR3 is 15 amino acids long. The CDR3 coding sequence is TGTGCCAGCAGCCCGAGGGACTCACCCCAAGAGACCCAGTACTTC. Its translation is CASSPRDSPQETQYF.

The chain has TRBV9 and TRBJ2-7; a possible D gene is TRBD2 (5 bases). Germline lookup yields CDR1 SGDLS and CDR2 YYNGEE. V lost 0 bases, J lost 0 bases, and 10 bases lay in between. This CDR3 comprises 15 residues. The CDR3 loop is CASSVDQRTSYEQYF. The CDR3 bases are TGTGCCAGCAGCGTAGATCAGCGGACCTCCTACGAGCAGTACTTC.

V is TRBV13 and J is TRBJ2-7; D is unclear. Between the trimmed V and J ends, which lost 6 bases and 1 base, there was a span of 10 bases. CDR1 is PRHDT and CDR2 is FYEKMQ in the germline V gene (reference sequence). The CDR3 is 13 residues long. In nucleotides, the CDR3 is TGTGCCAGCAGTGGCGGCTCTTCCTACGAGCAGTACTTC. It translates to CASSGGSSYEQYF.

CDR3: CASSLGPTSGNYEQYF. In DNA, the CDR3 is TGTGCCAGCAGCTTAGGGCCGACTAGCGGAAACTACGAGCAGTACTTC. V is TRBV7-9 and J is TRBJ2-7; 9 bases agree with TRBD2. CDR3 length: 16 residues. The trim removed 1 base at V and 3 bases at J, leaving 7 bases unmatched. Germline CDR1 SEHNR, CDR2 FQNEAQ (reference sequence).

The rearrangement uses TRBV27 and TRBJ1-1; no clear D. V lost 3 bases and J 1 base, leaving 6 bases between the germline ends. The CDR3 is made up of 13 amino acids. The V gene's germline CDR1 is MNHEY and CDR2 SMNVEV (reference sequence). The CDR3: CASSFGENTEAFF. For the CDR3, the DNA is TGTGCCAGCAGTTTCGGGGAGAACACTGAAGCTTTCTTT.

Details on this clone: One end of the junction is discordant with germline, which a read error may explain. Other DNA sequences in this sample translate to the same CDR3. The chain uses TRBV5-1 and TRBJ2-3, with D unresolved. CDR1 and CDR2 (germline): SGHRS, YFSETQ. This CDR3 region has 15 residues. The CDR3 DNA sequence: TGCGCCAGTAGCTTGGGTGGGCAGAGCACAGATACGCAGTATTTT. It encodes CASSLGGQSTDTQYF.

J is TRBJ2-5 and V is TRBV30; tentative D call: TRBD1 (6 bases). The assigned J gene may be wrong: the sequence end matches TRBJ2-7 better. The CDR3 is made up of 13 amino acids. CDR1 GTSNPN and CDR2 SVGIG come from the germline V gene (reference sequence). CDR3 loop: CAWSKGDTYEQYF. DNA of the CDR3: TGTGCCTGGAGTAAAGGGGACACCTACGAGCAGTACTTC.

The chain has TRBV7-9 and TRBJ1-1; 10 nucleotides agree with TRBD1. Germline V gene sequence: CDR1 SEHNR, CDR2 FQNEAQ (reference sequence). J lost 1 base, V lost 3 bases, and 2 bases had no gene match. This CDR3 spans 15 amino acids. The CDR3 spells CASSFRQGANTEAFF. CDR3 in DNA: TGTGCCAGCAGCTTTCGACAGGGGGCGAACACTGAAGCTTTCTTT.

Of note for this clone: At one of its ends the junction is not consistent with the germline gene, which may arise from a read error. The chain links TRBV28 to TRBJ2-7, with D possibly TRBD2 on 6 matching bases. Germline loops: CDR1 MDHEN, CDR2 SYDVKM. The CDR3 length is 14 residues. This CDR3 is CASSFPGTAYGQYF. The CDR3 DNA is TGTGCCAGCAGTTTTCCCGGGACTGCCTACGGGCAGTACTTC.

Notes on this clone: Additional DNA sequences in this sample encode the identical CDR3. The rearrangement uses TRBV19 and TRBJ1-3; TRBD1 matches at 8 bases. Germline CDR1 reads LNHDA; CDR2 reads SQIVND (reference sequence). The V gene end was trimmed by 5 bases and the J gene end by 1 base; junction bases not matched to a gene: 1. The CDR3 spans 14 residues. CDR3 amino acids: CASSQGASGNTIYF. In DNA, the CDR3 is TGTGCCAGTAGTCAGGGGGCTTCTGGAAACACCATATATTTT.

This chain connects TRBV5-1 to TRBJ1-2, with TRBD1 matching 7 bases. The CDR3 extends over 14 amino acids. Germline assignment: CDR1 SGHRS and CDR2 YFSETQ. With 0 bases clipped from V and 2 bases from J, the junction kept 1 base outside the gene matches. DNA of the CDR3: TGCGCCAGCAGCTTGGAGACAGGGAACTATGGCTACACCTTC. This sequence encodes CASSLETGNYGYTF.

Only one count was recorded for this clone. V is TRBV19 and J is TRBJ2-3; 7 bases are shared with TRBD1. The J segment lost 2 bases and the V segment lost 7 bases, leaving 15 bases of the junction unmatched. The CDR3 covers 17 residues. Germline V CDR1 and CDR2: LNHDA, SQIVND (reference sequence). In nucleotides, the CDR3 is TGTGCCAGTATCTCACCCGGAAGGGACAGTTCCACAGATACGCAGTATTTT. This encodes CASISPGRDSSTDTQYF.

The chain joins TRBV27 to TRBJ2-7, with D uncertain. In germline, CDR1 is MNHEY, CDR2 SMNVEV (reference sequence). V lost 2 bases to trimming and J lost 2 bases, with 7 bases between them. This CDR3 has 13 residues. The CDR3 loop is CASSLIPPYEQYF. CDR3 in DNA: TGTGCCAGCAGTTTAATTCCTCCCTACGAGCAGTACTTC.

The CDR3 is CASSPLTWGDTEAFF. In DNA form, the CDR3 reads TGTGCCAGCAGTCCCCTGACATGGGGGGACACTGAAGCTTTCTTT. The chain recombines TRBV6-6 with TRBJ1-1; perhaps TRBD1 as D (5 bases). CDR3 length: 15 residues. Germline loops: CDR1 MNHNY, CDR2 SVGAGI (reference sequence). Trimming removed 5 bases at V and 3 bases at J, with 16 bases between.

This clone was detected only once. The CDR3 DNA is TGTGCCAGCAGCTTAGCAGCGCGGAAAGGGGAGCTGTTTTTT. Amino acid sequence: CASSLAARKGELFF. This chain joins TRBV7-9 and TRBJ2-2; no clear D gene. Germline V CDR1 and CDR2: SEHNR, FQNEAQ (reference sequence). The CDR3 covers 14 residues. Trimming took off 0 bases at V and 8 bases at J, with 10 bases between the two ends.

V usage is TRBV28 and J usage is TRBJ2-3; 7 positions agree with TRBD1. Germline-derived CDR1 and CDR2 are MDHEN and SYDVKM. CDR3 length: 14 amino acids. The V gene end was trimmed by 3 bases and the J gene end by 6 bases; junction bases not matched to a gene: 6. The CDR3 here is CASSFDYRGDTQYF. CDR3 nucleotides: TGTGCCAGCAGTTTTGATTACAGGGGCGATACGCAGTATTTT.

The J gene is TRBJ1-2, the V gene TRBV4-2, with a tentative D call TRBD1 (6 bases). CDR3 size: 15 residues. CDR1 is LGHNA and CDR2 is YNFKEQ in the germline V gene. Trimming removed 0 bases at V and 4 bases at J, with 12 bases between. CDR3 sequence reads: CASSQEGGARYGYTF. The DNA for the CDR3 is TGTGCCAGCAGCCAAGAAGGGGGGGCTCGCTATGGCTACACCTTC.